There are a few counts of the clone carrying this TCR beta chain. Its specificity is unknown. This entry comes from a study of T-cell memory formation after mild COVID-19. Study information: Largely donor-specific sequence clusters came from two donors. Broader study findings: The study found balanced CD4/CD8 in clones contracting day 15 to 85 and a CD4+ lean in later expanders. CD4+ clones that contracted lay mainly in CM and EM; CD8+ ones lay in EMRA.

V lost 4 bases and J lost 14; bases outside the gene matches: 8. This CDR3 is 12 amino acids long. The germline V gene has CDR1 SGHDT and CDR2 YYEEEE. With constant-segment primers, 5'RACE yielded cDNA libraries of TCR alpha and TCR beta that carried sample barcodes and UMIs. TCRdb re-called the 5' RACE reads through MiXCR, storing one row per CDR3 protein. This table holds around 370,000 distinct CDR3 sequences, under 25% found once. The clonotype originates from an adult woman who had mild COVID-19 (a few samples of this study predate the infection). Cell type and time point are not known. The rearrangement uses TRBV5-6 and TRBJ2-1; 8 bases match TRBD2. Sequenced input: PBMCs or a T cell subset sorted from them (not recorded which). CDR3 nucleotides: TGTGCCAGCAGCCTCGGAGCCGGGGGGGAGTTCTTC. Amino acid sequence: CASSLGAGGEFF.